In its sample, the clone carrying this T cell receptor (beta chain) was seen a few times. The antigen is unknown. This sample stems from a study of cytomegalovirus exposure and HLA in healthy donors. Findings of the study overall: There were some V segments, including TRBV6-2 and TRBV6-3, excluded as indistinguishable.

PCR employed 60 Vbeta and 13 Jbeta primers. The protocol was immunoSEQ multiplex PCR, while the TCRdb copy is restricted to in-frame clones and leaves out a portion. This sample yields 65,000 to 90,000 clones, of which roughly 80% are seen a single time; just over 3% belongs to the top ten. Healthy bone marrow donors formed the donor group. The germline CDR1 and CDR2 sequences are SGDLS and YYNGEE. The CDR3 totals 17 residues. V was clipped by 3 bases and J by 0 bases, with 18 bases between them. The material sequenced was PBMCs. This sequence originates from a man aged 40-50 years in good health and CMV-seronegative. J is TRBJ1-2 and V is TRBV9, with D perhaps matching TRBD1 (6 bases). For the CDR3, the DNA is TGTGCCAGCAGCGCTTGGGGCAGGGGAGTGCCTAACTATGGCTACACCTTC. As protein: CASSAWGRGVPNYGYTF.